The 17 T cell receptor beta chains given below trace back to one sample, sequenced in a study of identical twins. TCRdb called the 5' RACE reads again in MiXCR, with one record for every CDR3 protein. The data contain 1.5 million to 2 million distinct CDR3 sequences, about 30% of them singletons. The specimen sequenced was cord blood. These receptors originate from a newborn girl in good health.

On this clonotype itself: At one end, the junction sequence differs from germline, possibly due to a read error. CDR3 amino acids: CASSPGTSGLTDTQYF. The CDR3 bases are TGCGCCAGCAGCCCCGGGACTAGCGGTCTCACAGATACGCAGTATTTT. The chain links TRBV3-1 to TRBJ2-3; 11 bases line up with TRBD2. This CDR3 comprises 16 residues. CDR1 is LGHDT and CDR2 is YNNKEL in the germline V gene (reference sequence).

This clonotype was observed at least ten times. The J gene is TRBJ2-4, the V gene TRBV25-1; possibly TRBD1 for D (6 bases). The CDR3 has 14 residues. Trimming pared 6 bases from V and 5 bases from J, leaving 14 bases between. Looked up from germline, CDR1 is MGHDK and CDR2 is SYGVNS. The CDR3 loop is CASSKQGAENIQYF. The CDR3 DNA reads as TGTGCCAGCAGCAAACAGGGCGCGGAAAACATTCAGTACTTC.

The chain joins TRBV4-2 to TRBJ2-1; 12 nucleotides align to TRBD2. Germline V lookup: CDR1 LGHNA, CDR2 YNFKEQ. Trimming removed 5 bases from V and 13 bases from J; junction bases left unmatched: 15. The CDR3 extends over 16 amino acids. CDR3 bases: TGTGCCAGCAGCAAATTCCTAGCGGGAGGGAGTGAGACCCAGTTCTTC. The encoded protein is CASSKFLAGGSETQFF.

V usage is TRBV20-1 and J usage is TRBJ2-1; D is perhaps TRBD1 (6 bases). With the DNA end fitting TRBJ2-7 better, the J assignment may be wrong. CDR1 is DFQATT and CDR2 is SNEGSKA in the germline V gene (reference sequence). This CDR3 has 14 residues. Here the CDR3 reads CSATGHPIIYEQYF. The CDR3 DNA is TGCAGTGCTACGGGACACCCCATCATCTACGAGCAGTACTTC.

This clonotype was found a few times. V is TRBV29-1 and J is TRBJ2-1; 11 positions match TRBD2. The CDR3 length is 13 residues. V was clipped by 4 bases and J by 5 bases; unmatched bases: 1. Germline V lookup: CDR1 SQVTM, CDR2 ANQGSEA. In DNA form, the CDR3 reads TGCAGCGTTGGACTAGCGGGACACAATGAGCAGTTCTTC. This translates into CSVGLAGHNEQFF.

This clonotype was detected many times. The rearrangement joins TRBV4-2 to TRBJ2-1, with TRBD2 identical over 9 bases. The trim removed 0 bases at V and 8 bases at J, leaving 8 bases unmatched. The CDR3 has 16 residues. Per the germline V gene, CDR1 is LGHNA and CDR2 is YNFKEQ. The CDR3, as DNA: TGTGCCAGCAGCCAAGAAAAAATAGCGGGAGAGGATGAGCAGTTCTTC. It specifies CASSQEKIAGEDEQFF.

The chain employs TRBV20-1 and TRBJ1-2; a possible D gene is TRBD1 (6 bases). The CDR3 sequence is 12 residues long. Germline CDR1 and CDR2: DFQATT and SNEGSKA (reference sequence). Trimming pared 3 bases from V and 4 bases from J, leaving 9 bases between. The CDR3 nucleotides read TGCAGTGCTAGCCAGGGGCCCTATGGCTACACCTTC. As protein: CSASQGPYGYTF.

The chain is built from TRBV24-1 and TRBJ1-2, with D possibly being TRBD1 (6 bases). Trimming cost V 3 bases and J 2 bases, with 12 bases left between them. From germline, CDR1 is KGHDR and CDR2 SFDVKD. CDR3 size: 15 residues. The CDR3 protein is CATSDGTLRNYGYTF. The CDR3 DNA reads TGTGCCACCAGTGATGGGACACTCCGAAACTATGGCTACACCTTC.

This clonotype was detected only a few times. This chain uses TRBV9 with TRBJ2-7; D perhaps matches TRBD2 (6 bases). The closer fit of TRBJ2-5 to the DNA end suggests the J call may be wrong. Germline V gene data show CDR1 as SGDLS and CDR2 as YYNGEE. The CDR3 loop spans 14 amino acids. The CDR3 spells CASSSDYLKGTQYF. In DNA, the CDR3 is TGTGCCAGCAGCTCGGACTACCTCAAGGGGACCCAGTACTTC.

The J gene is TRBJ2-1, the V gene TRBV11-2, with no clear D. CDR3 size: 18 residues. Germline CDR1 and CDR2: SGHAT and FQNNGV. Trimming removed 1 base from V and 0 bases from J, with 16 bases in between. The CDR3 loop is CASSLGRLIPSSYNEQFF. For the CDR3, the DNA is TGTGCCAGCAGCTTAGGGAGACTTATACCGAGCTCCTACAATGAGCAGTTCTTC.

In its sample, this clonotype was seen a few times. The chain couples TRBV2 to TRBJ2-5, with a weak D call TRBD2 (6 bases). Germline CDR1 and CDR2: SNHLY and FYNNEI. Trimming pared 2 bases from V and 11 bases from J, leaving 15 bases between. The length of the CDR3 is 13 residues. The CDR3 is CASSEQLGRKQYF. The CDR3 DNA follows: TGTGCCAGCAGTGAACAACTAGGGAGGAAGCAGTACTTC.

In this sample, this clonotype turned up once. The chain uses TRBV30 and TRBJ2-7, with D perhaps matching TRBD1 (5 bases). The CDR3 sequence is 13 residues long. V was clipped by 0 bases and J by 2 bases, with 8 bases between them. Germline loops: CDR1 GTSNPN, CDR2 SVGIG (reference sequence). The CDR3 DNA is TGTGCCTGGAGTGTAGGACACACCTACGAGCAGTACTTC. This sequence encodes CAWSVGHTYEQYF.

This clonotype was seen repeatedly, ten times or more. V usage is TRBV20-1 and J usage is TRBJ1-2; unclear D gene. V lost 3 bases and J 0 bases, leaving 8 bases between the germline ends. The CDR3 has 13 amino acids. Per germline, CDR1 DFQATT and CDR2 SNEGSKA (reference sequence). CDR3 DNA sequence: TGCAGTGCTAGTCCAACAGCTAACTATGGCTACACCTTC. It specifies CSASPTANYGYTF.

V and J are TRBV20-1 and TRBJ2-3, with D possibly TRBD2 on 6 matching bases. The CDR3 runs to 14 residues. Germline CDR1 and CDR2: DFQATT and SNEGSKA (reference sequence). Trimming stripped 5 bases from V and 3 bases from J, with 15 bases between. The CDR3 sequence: CSALTARGTDTQYF. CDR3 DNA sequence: TGCAGTGCTCTCACTGCCCGGGGGACAGATACGCAGTATTTT.

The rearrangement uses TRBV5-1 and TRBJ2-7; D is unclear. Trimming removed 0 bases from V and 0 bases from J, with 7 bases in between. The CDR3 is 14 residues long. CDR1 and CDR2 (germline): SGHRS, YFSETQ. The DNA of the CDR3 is TGCGCCAGCAGCTTGGTGGCGGACTCCTACGAGCAGTACTTC. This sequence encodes CASSLVADSYEQYF.

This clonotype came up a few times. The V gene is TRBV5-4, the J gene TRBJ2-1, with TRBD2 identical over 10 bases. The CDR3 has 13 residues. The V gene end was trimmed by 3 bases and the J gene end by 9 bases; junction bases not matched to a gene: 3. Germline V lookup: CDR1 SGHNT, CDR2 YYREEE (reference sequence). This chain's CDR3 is CASSWGLASEQFF. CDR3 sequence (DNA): TGTGCCAGCAGCTGGGGACTAGCGTCTGAGCAGTTCTTC.

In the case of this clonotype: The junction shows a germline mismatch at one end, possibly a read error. The CDR3 loop reads CSTRATGPIQYF. The CDR3 DNA reads as TGCAGTACTAGGGCGACTGGCCCCATTCAGTACTTC. J is TRBJ2-4 and V is TRBV20-1; possibly TRBD2 for D (5 bases). Germline V gives CDR1 DFQATT, CDR2 SNEGSKA (reference sequence). This CDR3 comprises 12 residues.